The entry below describes one TCR beta chain. This entry comes from a study of blood T cells in healthy people across ages. Trimming stripped 4 bases from V and 9 bases from J, with 19 bases between. Germline V gene data show CDR1 as DFQATT and CDR2 as SNEGSKA (reference sequence). CDR3 length: 14 amino acids. Together with a sample-barcoded 5' primer, a J-beta primer mix was included in a second PCR lasting roughly 6 to 12 cycles. Via MiXCR, TCRdb re-called the 5' RACE reads, giving one row per CDR3 protein. The top ten clones hold roughly 12% of a sample with about 1.6 million distinct CDR3 sequences, around 35% of them seen once.

The V and J genes are TRBV20-1 and TRBJ2-1, with unresolved D. The receptor was derived from a woman in her twenties or thirties in good health. The sample taken for sequencing was blood. In DNA, the CDR3 is TGCAGTGCTAATACGGCGGCACGGCGAGGTGAGCAGTTCTTC. This encodes CSANTAARRGEQFF.